A selection of T cell receptor beta chains follows, all from one sample in a study of glioma-infiltrating T cells after dendritic cell vaccination. Some clones are missing from TCRdb's copy, which holds only in-frame ones; the method was immunoSEQ multiplex PCR. The sample lists roughly 88,000 clones, roughly four fifths seen once, with over 2% in the top ten. The sample here was blood, taken after dendritic cell vaccination. Receptors were obtained from a human donor with glioblastoma. Both conserved end residues are part of each CDR3. The D gene is left open where the match is weak. Clone size is not always given. Where it is, it says once, few, many or a class for expanded clones.

j_gene	v_gene	d_gene	abundance	CDR3nt	CDR3aa
TRBJ2-2	TRBV29-1	NA	NA	TGCAGCGTTGTGCTAACAGCTTCTGGCGGGGAGCTGTTTTTT	CSVVLTASGGELFF
TRBJ1-6	TRBV7-4	NA	few	TGTGCCAGCAGCTTAGCTGGTATACATTCGATTTCACCCCTCCACTTT	CASSLAGIHSISPLHF
TRBJ2-3	TRBV5-4	NA	NA	TGTGCCAGCAGCTTAGGGGAGGCAGATACGCAGTATTTT	CASSLGEADTQYF
TRBJ1-1	TRBV7-9	NA	NA	TGTGCCAGCAGCTTATCGCAGATGAACACTGAAGCTTTCTTT	CASSLSQMNTEAFF
TRBJ2-3	TRBV5-1	TRBD1	NA	TGCGCCAGCAGCCCAGGACAGGAAGGGGATACGCAGTATTTT	CASSPGQEGDTQYF
TRBJ2-5	TRBV7-7	NA	NA	TGTGCCAGCAGCTCCGGACAGAGTCCCCAAGAGACCCAGTACTTC	CASSSGQSPQETQYF
TRBJ1-2	TRBV2	NA	NA	TGTGCCAGCAGTGACCATAGGGGTGGCTACACCTTC	CASSDHRGGYTF
TRBJ2-3	TRBV5-6	NA	once	TGTGCCAGCAGCCCGAGCTCTAGCGCCGATACGCAGTATTTT	CASSPSSSADTQYF
TRBJ2-1	TRBV5-1	NA	NA	TGCGCCACCCACGACAGGACGAGGGGCCGCAATGAGCAGTTCTTC	CATHDRTRGRNEQFF
TRBJ1-3	TRBV6-1	NA	NA	TGTGCCAGCAGTGAACAACTCTCTGGAAACACCATATATTTT	CASSEQLSGNTIYF
TRBJ2-5	TRBV19	NA	NA	TGTGCCAGTAGAAGGGCACGCAAGGGAGAACAAGAGACCCAGTACTTC	CASRRARKGEQETQYF
TRBJ1-5	TRBV18	TRBD1	NA	TGTGCCAGCTCACCCGGGACAGCTCCTAGCAATCAGCCCCAGCATTTT	CASSPGTAPSNQPQHF
TRBJ2-1	TRBV7-8	TRBD2	many	TGTGCCAGCAGCTTAGAATTAGCGGGAGGGAGGAGGTATGAGCAGTTCTTC	CASSLELAGGRRYEQFF
TRBJ1-5	TRBV5-8	NA	NA	TGTGCCAGCAGCTTCACAGATCAGCCCCAGCATTTT	CASSFTDQPQHF
TRBJ2-2	TRBV5-1	NA	NA	TGCGCCAGCAGCCAAAACACCGGGGAGCTGTTTTTT	CASSQNTGELFF
TRBJ1-4	TRBV30	TRBD1	NA	TGTGCCGGTGCGGGAGACAGGGGAGCTAATGAAAAACTGTTTTTT	CAGAGDRGANEKLFF
TRBJ2-3	TRBV6-5	TRBD1	few	TGTGCCAGCAGTGGGACAGGGCACACAGATACGCAGTATTTT	CASSGTGHTDTQYF
TRBJ1-3	TRBV6-5	TRBD1	NA	TGTGCCAGCAGCCGGGGACAGGGAGCTGGAAACACCATATATTTT	CASSRGQGAGNTIYF
TRBJ2-5	TRBV5-4	TRBD1	once	TGTGCCAGCAGCTTGTTAGGGACAGGGGAAGAGACCCAGTACTTC	CASSLLGTGEETQYF
TRBJ2-5	TRBV18	NA	NA	TGTGCCAGCTCACCCTGGGATAGGGGAAAACCCCAAGAGACCCAGTACTTC	CASSPWDRGKPQETQYF
TRBJ2-2	TRBV7-2	TRBD1	NA	TGTGCCAGCAGCCGAGGGACAGGGGGCACCACCGGGGAGCTGTTTTTT	CASSRGTGGTTGELFF
TRBJ2-1	TRBV2	TRBD2	NA	TGTGCCAGCAGTGGACCGGGACTAGTTGAGCAGTTCTTC	CASSGPGLVEQFF
TRBJ2-5	TRBV18	TRBD2	NA	TGTGCCAGCTCCCCCGGGGGGACTCAAGAGACCCAGTACTTC	CASSPGGTQETQYF
TRBJ1-1	TRBV2	NA	NA	TGTGCCAGCGGCTCGCCGGGGGGGATGAACACTGAAGCTTTCTTT	CASGSPGGMNTEAFF
TRBJ1-1	TRBV5-1	NA	NA	TGCGCCAGCAGCTCCCCCGAGGCTTTGATAGCTGAAGCTTTCTTT	CASSSPEALIAEAFF
TRBJ1-1	TRBV19	NA	NA	TGTGCCAGTAGTATAGGGACAGTGGGGGCGGCTGAAGCTTTCTTT	CASSIGTVGAAEAFF
TRBJ1-2	TRBV4-1	TRBD1	few	TGCGCCAGCAGCCAACCAGGACAGGGGGCTAACTATGGCTACACCTTC	CASSQPGQGANYGYTF
TRBJ2-5	TRBV5-1	TRBD2	NA	TGCGCCAGCAGCTTGGGCCTAGGACTAGCGGGCGTGGGGTTACAAGAGACCCAGTACTTC	CASSLGLGLAGVGLQETQYF
TRBJ2-1	TRBV5-6	TRBD2	NA	TGTGCCAGCAGCTGGGGGCTAGCGGGAGCCGGGGAGCAGTTCTTC	CASSWGLAGAGEQFF
TRBJ2-3	TRBV9	TRBD2	NA	TGTGCCAGCAGCCGACTAGCGGGGCTGACAGATACGCAGTATTTT	CASSRLAGLTDTQYF
TRBJ2-7	TRBV19	TRBD1	NA	TGTGCCAGCCAAAGGGGGCAGGGTGAAGTCTCCGAGCAGTACTTC	CASQRGQGEVSEQYF
TRBJ1-1	TRBV2	NA	NA	TGTGCCAGCAGTGATCTGAGAACTGAAGCTTTCTTT	CASSDLRTEAFF
TRBJ1-2	TRBV6-1	TRBD1	NA	TGTGCCAGCACCTCAACAGGGGATGGCTACACCTTC	CASTSTGDGYTF
TRBJ2-3	TRBV30	TRBD2	NA	TGTGCCTGGAGTAAGACTAGCGGGAGCACAGATACGCAGTATTTT	CAWSKTSGSTDTQYF
TRBJ1-2	TRBV5-1	NA	NA	TGCGCCAGCAGCTTGGCCCCGGGGATGTATGGCTACACCTTC	CASSLAPGMYGYTF
TRBJ1-5	TRBV28	TRBD1	NA	TGTGCCAGCAGTGGCCCGACAGGGGGGTATCAGCCCCAGCATTTT	CASSGPTGGYQPQHF
TRBJ2-5	TRBV28	TRBD2	NA	TGTGCCAGCAGTCTAGGACTAGCGGGAGGGCCGAAAGAGACCCAGTACTTC	CASSLGLAGGPKETQYF
TRBJ2-3	TRBV19	NA	NA	TGTGCCAGTAGTATCCAGGCAGGGAACCCAGATACGCAGTATTTT	CASSIQAGNPDTQYF
TRBJ1-5	TRBV7-9	TRBD1	NA	TGTGCCAGCAGCCTTCAGGGGGCGCAGGGAAAGCCCCAGCATTTT	CASSLQGAQGKPQHF
TRBJ1-2	TRBV6-1	NA	few	TGTGCCAGCAGGGGGCGAGGCTACACCTTC	CASRGRGYTF
TRBJ2-3	TRBV6-1	TRBD2	NA	TGTGCCAGCAGTGCGACTAGCGGGAGTGATAGCACAGATACGCAGTATTTT	CASSATSGSDSTDTQYF
TRBJ2-7	TRBV6-1	NA	NA	TGTGCCAGCACCCCGAATCCGGACGAGCAGTACTTC	CASTPNPDEQYF
TRBJ1-1	TRBV7-6	TRBD1	NA	TGTGCCAGCAGTTACGGGCTGTTTACAGGGGCGAACACTGAAGCTTTCTTT	CASSYGLFTGANTEAFF
TRBJ2-5	TRBV7-2	NA	NA	TGTGCCAGCAGCTTAGATTCAGGGGCCGTAGAGACCCAGTACTTC	CASSLDSGAVETQYF
TRBJ1-1	TRBV6-6	NA	NA	TGTGCCAGCAGTTATTTTAGGAACACTGAAGCTTTCTTT	CASSYFRNTEAFF
TRBJ1-2	TRBV9	NA	NA	TGTGCCAGCAGTGAATCTTTAGGGGCCTATGGCTACACCTTC	CASSESLGAYGYTF
TRBJ2-1	TRBV6-1	TRBD2	once	TGTGCCAGCAGCTCCTCGGGACTAGCCTACAATGAGCAGTTCTTC	CASSSSGLAYNEQFF
TRBJ2-1	TRBV30	TRBD2	once	TGTGCCTGGAGTGCGGTTGGTAGCGGGAGCTACAATGAGCAGTTCTTC	CAWSAVGSGSYNEQFF
TRBJ1-2	TRBV18	TRBD1	NA	TGTGCCAGCTCACCACGGGACAGGGTCACCGAGGGCCCTGGCTACACCTTC	CASSPRDRVTEGPGYTF
TRBJ2-5	TRBV23-1	TRBD1	few	TGCGCCAGCAGGAGAGCCCCGGGACAGGGGTACCAAGAGACCCAGTACTTC	CASRRAPGQGYQETQYF
TRBJ1-4	TRBV30	NA	NA	TGTGCCTGGAGGGGGACTGCGAATGAAAAACTGTTTTTT	CAWRGTANEKLFF
TRBJ2-3	TRBV7-2	TRBD2	NA	TGTGCCAGCAGCTTTAATAGCGGGGGGGTTACAGATACGCAGTATTTT	CASSFNSGGVTDTQYF
TRBJ2-3	TRBV7-6	TRBD2	NA	TGTGCCAGCAGCTTACGGGCTAGCGGGGCCACAGATACGCAGTATTTT	CASSLRASGATDTQYF
TRBJ2-1	TRBV30	TRBD2	NA	TGTGCCTGGGGCCTTAGCGGGAGGCCGGGCGAGCAGTTCTTC	CAWGLSGRPGEQFF
TRBJ1-6	TRBV6-1	NA	NA	TGTGCCAGCAGTGAAGTGGGGCAGGGAGGGCCTAGAAGGTCTTCACCCCTCCACTTT	CASSEVGQGGPRRSSPLHF
TRBJ2-3	TRBV13	NA	NA	TGTGCCAGCAGCTCGGGACTCAAAGAGGATACGCAGTATTTT	CASSSGLKEDTQYF
TRBJ2-5	TRBV9	NA	NA	TGTGCCAGCAGCGTATTAGGCACACTACAAGAGACCCAGTACTTC	CASSVLGTLQETQYF
TRBJ1-2	TRBV6-1	NA	NA	TGTGCCAGCAGTGACCGTAGGGGGGGCATGCCCATAGACAATGGCTACACCTTC	CASSDRRGGMPIDNGYTF
TRBJ2-1	TRBV5-4	TRBD2	NA	TGTGCCAGCCGCGGGACTAGCGGGGTGGTGGATGAGCAGTTCTTC	CASRGTSGVVDEQFF